This entry features one T cell receptor beta chain sequence. Its antigen is undetermined. V dropped 7 bases and J dropped 5 bases, with 17 bases sitting between them. This CDR3 is built from 15 residues. CDR1 is SGHAT, CDR2 FQNNGV, per germline. The source of the sample is a study of cytomegalovirus exposure and HLA in healthy donors. PCR amplification relied on 60 Vbeta primers (plus 13 Jbeta primers). Profiling relied on immunoSEQ multiplex PCR, and the TCRdb table lists in-frame clones only, not all of them. The sample holds around 180,000 clones; about 80% are singletons and the top ten take about 7%. The study, taken as a whole, reports: Several of the most significant clusters appeared linked to common viral pathogens, based on a later analysis. A reported reduction in N-insertions relative to the roughly 700-donor mean was seen in an Asian-associated ancestry cluster in a later analysis.

The sample taken for sequencing was PBMCs. The clonotype originates from a man aged 30 to 45 in good health and CMV-seropositive. The chain uses TRBV11-2 and TRBJ1-4; no firm D call. CDR3 in amino acids: CASTSVGSSNEKLFF. CDR3 in DNA: TGTGCCAGCACTTCGGTGGGCAGCTCGAATGAAAAACTGTTTTTT.